The T cell receptor beta chain under discussion was sequenced for a study of blood T cell repertoires in COVID-19. Study-level background: Donors in the United States, Italy and Spain gave samples during acute or convalescent COVID-19.

Per the study methods: For nucleated cells, counts were estimated from reference gene primer amplification. The data were produced by immunoSEQ multiplex PCR, yet TCRdb's version contains in-frame clones alone and is incomplete. V, J and clone size derive from that table, while D and trimming were established from the DNA sequence. The sample shows about 100,000 clones, about 85% of them seen only once. Source material: peripheral blood. The sequence derives from a man aged 45-65 years with active or convalescent COVID-19.

The chain's CDR3 is CASNPAGVGQETQYF. As DNA, the CDR3 is TGTGCCAGCAACCCCGCGGGGGTGGGCCAAGAGACCCAGTACTTC. This chain uses TRBV7-6 with TRBJ2-5, with 7 positions matching TRBD2. The CDR3 runs 15 residues. From germline, CDR1 is SGHVS and CDR2 FNYEAQ. V shed 7 bases, J shed 1 base, and the junction held 9 bases outside the gene matches.